This is a list of T cell receptor beta chains from one sample in a study of T cells in Graves' hyperthyroidism and ophthalmopathy. MiXCR was run by TCRdb on the multiplex PCR reads, yielding one entry per CDR3 protein. Of 300,000 to 450,000 distinct CDR3 sequences listed, roughly 13% are singletons. The sequenced sample was blood. Receptors originate from a woman in her sixties with Graves' hyperthyroidism. Each CDR3 is given with its conserved first and last residue. The size entry is marked missing in some rows and otherwise reads once, few, many or a size class.

TRBV18,TRBJ1-5,many,15,CASSPFDRDYQPQHF
TRBV11-2,TRBJ1-2,many,13,CASSLAAARGYTF
TRBV7-8,TRBJ1-1,NA,14,CASSPQTGGPEAFF
TRBV18,TRBJ2-7,many,13,CASSQSGTDEQYF
TRBV12-3/TRBV12-4,TRBJ2-5,many,15,CASSFGTGVKETQYF
TRBV10-2,TRBJ2-2,NA,14,CASSEPRGPGELFF
TRBV10-1,TRBJ2-5,many,14,CASSGGQREETQYF
TRBV7-9,TRBJ2-1,many,12,CASSHITNEQFF
TRBV18,TRBJ1-5,NA,15,CASSLGHKGNQPQHF
TRBV5-1,TRBJ2-7,many,18,CASREDRGSSGGSYEQYF
TRBV11-1,TRBJ2-5,many,17,CASSSLRGGSFGETQYF
TRBV18,TRBJ2-1,many,16,CASSPPRTSGIGEQFF
TRBV11-2,TRBJ2-1,NA,16,CASSLGTGVNLREQFF
TRBV2,TRBJ1-1,many,14,CASRSRAGYTEAFF
TRBV24-1,TRBJ2-3,many,13,CATSEGSTDTQYF
TRBV29-1,TRBJ2-3,few,13,CSVEDGGLDTQYF
TRBV20-1,TRBJ2-4,few,15,CSASARELAKNIQYF
TRBV7-8,TRBJ2-1,NA,19,CASSSRTSGWGGSYNEQFF
TRBV6-2/TRBV6-3,TRBJ1-5,NA,15,CASSPRTGGNQPQHF
TRBV19,TRBJ2-7,few,15,CASSISGTGAYEQYF
TRBV3-1,TRBJ2-5,many,12,CASSPVQETQYF
TRBV12-3/TRBV12-4,TRBJ2-5,many,12,CASRGTSAAQYF
TRBV9,TRBJ2-1,NA,15,CASSVETGKYNEQFF
TRBV11-2,TRBJ1-5,many,13,CASSLGRNQPQHF
TRBV12-3/TRBV12-4,TRBJ2-3,few,14,CASSLRETTDTQYF
TRBV6-5,TRBJ2-7,few,16,CASSYLASGSSYEQYF
TRBV12-3/TRBV12-4,TRBJ2-7,many,15,CASTLSGTGGSEQYF
TRBV2,TRBJ2-5,many,14,CASRGTLIQETQYF
TRBV7-9,TRBJ1-6,NA,14,CASSRETANSPLHF
TRBV19,TRBJ2-7,few,15,CASSIRREQSYEQYF
TRBV7-3,TRBJ2-1,once,17,CASSSLAGHSSYNEQFF
TRBV7-2,TRBJ2-1,many,16,CASSQHSGSSYNEQFF
TRBV27,TRBJ2-1,few,13,CASSLSSGLEQFF
TRBV7-6,TRBJ2-7,many,13,CASSKGTSYEQYF
TRBV5-1,TRBJ2-2,NA,18,CASSLAGRASGNTGELFF
TRBV5-8,TRBJ2-7,many,15,CASSATGTGTYEQYF
TRBV6-1,TRBJ1-6,NA,16,CASSRTGSQRNSPLHF
TRBV2,TRBJ1-6,many,13,CASSRDRDSPLHF
TRBV11-3,TRBJ2-1,many,15,CASSSRTGAYNEQFF
TRBV30,TRBJ2-7,many,13,CAWKGRNSYEQYF
TRBV20-1,TRBJ1-5,many,11,CSAYRFQAQHF
TRBV7-9,TRBJ2-1,many,13,CASSFVGPEEQFF
TRBV2,TRBJ2-2,many,14,CASSTGSGTGELFF
TRBV11-2,TRBJ2-1,many,16,CASSLAGTSTYNEQFF
TRBV30,TRBJ1-2,many,14,CAWSQGFSAYGYTF
TRBV29-1,TRBJ2-7,many,13,CSVALTRTGEQYF
TRBV5-1,TRBJ2-1,many,18,CASSLGTSGLSSYNEQFF